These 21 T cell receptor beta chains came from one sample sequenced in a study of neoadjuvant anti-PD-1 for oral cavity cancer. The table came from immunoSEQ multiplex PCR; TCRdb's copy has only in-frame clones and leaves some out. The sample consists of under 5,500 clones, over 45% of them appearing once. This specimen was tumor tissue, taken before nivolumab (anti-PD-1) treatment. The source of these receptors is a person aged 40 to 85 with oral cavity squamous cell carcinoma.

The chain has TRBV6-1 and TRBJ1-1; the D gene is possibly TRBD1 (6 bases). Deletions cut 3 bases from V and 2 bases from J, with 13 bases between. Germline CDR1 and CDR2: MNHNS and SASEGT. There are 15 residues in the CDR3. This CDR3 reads CASSDAGTLNTEAFF. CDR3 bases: TGTGCCAGCAGTGACGCCGGGACACTTAACACTGAAGCTTTCTTT.

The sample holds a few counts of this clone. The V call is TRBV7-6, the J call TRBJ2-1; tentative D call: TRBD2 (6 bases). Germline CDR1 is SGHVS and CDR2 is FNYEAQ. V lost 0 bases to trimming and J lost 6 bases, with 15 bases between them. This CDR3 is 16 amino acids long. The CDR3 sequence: CASSLATSSGFNEQFF. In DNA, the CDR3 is TGTGCCAGCAGCTTAGCCACATCAAGCGGGTTCAATGAGCAGTTCTTC.

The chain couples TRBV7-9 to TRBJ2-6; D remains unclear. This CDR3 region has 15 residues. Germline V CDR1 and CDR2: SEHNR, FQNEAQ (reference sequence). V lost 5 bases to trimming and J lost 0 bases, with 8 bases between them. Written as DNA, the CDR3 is TGTGCCAGCAGCCTAAGGGCCTCTGGGGCCAACGTCCTGACTTTC. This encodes CASSLRASGANVLTF.

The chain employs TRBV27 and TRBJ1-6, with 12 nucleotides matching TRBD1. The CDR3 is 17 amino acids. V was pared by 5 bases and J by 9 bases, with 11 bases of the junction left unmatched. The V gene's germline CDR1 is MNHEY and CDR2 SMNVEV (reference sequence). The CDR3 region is CASSIPPGQGASSPLHF. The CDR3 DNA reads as TGTGCCAGCAGTATCCCTCCGGGACAGGGGGCAAGTTCACCCCTCCACTTT.

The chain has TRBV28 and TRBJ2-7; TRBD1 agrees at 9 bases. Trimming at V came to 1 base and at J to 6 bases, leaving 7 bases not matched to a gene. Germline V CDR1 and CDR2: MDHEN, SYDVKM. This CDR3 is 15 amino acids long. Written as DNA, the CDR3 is TGTGCCAGCAGTTTATTTGGGACAGGGAGCGGCGAGCAGTACTTC. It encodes CASSLFGTGSGEQYF.

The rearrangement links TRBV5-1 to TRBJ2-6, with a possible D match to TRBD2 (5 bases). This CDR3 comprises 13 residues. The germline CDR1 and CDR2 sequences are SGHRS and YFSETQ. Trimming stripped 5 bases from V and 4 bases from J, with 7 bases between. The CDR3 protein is CASRPGGANVLTF. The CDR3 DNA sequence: TGCGCCAGCAGGCCGGGGGGGGCCAACGTCCTGACTTTC.

This CDR3 is CAWSLSWEDAANVLTF. CDR3 nucleotides: TGTGCCTGGAGTCTCTCATGGGAGGATGCGGCCAACGTCCTGACTTTC. The chain recombines TRBV30 with TRBJ2-6; the D gene is possibly TRBD2 (6 bases). Trimming cost V 2 bases and J 6 bases, with 17 bases left between them. There are 16 residues in the CDR3. CDR1 is GTSNPN, CDR2 SVGIG, per germline (reference sequence).

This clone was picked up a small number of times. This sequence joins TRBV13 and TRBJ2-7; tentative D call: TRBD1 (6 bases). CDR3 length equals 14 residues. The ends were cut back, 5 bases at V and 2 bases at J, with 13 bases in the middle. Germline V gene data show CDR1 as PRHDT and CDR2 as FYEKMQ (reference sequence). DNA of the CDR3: TGTGCCAGCAGCAAAACAGGGATGACCTACGAGCAGTACTTC. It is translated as CASSKTGMTYEQYF. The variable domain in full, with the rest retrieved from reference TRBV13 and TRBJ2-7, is AAGVIQSPRHLIKEKRETATLKCYPIPRHDTVYWYQQGPGQDPQFLISFYEKMQSDKGSIPDRFSAQQFSDYHSELNMSSLELGDSALYFCASSKTGMTYEQYFGPGTRLTVT.

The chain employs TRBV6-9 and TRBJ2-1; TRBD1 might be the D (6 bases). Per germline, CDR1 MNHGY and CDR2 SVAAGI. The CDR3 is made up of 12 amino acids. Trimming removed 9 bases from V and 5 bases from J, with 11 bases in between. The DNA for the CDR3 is TGTGCCAGTAACAGGGAGAACAATGAGCAGTTCTTC. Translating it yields CASNRENNEQFF.

The CDR3 sequence: CASSSRGLTGDSTQYF. The CDR3 DNA sequence: TGTGCCAGCAGCTCACGTGGACTAACGGGAGATTCTACGCAGTATTTT. V usage is TRBV11-2 and J usage is TRBJ2-3, with a possible D match to TRBD2 (6 bases). This CDR3 has 16 amino acids. V gave up 4 bases and J gave up 8 bases, with 22 bases separating them. Germline-derived CDR1 and CDR2 are SGHAT and FQNNGV.

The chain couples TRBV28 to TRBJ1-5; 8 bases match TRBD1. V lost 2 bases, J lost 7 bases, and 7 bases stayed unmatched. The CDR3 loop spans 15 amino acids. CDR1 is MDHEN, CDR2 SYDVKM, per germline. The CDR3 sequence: CASSLEDRGEQPQHF. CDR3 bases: TGTGCCAGCAGTTTAGAAGACAGGGGCGAACAGCCCCAGCATTTT.

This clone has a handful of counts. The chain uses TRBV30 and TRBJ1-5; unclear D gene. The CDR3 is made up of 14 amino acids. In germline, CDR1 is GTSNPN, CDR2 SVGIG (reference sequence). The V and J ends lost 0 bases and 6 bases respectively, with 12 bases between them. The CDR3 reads CAWSVLAEGQPQHF. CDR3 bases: TGTGCCTGGAGTGTTCTGGCAGAGGGTCAGCCCCAGCATTTT.

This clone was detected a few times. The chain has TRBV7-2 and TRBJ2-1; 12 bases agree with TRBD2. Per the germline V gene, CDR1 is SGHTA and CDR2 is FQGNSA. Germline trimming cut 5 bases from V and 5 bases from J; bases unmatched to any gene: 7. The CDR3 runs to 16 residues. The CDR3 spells CASSLTSGSGHNEQFF. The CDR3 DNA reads TGTGCCAGCAGCCTGACTAGCGGGAGCGGTCACAATGAGCAGTTCTTC.

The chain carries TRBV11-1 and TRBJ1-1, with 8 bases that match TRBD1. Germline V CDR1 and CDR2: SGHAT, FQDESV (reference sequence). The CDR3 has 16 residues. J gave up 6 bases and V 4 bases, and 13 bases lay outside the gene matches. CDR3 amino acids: CASSSFADRVNAEAFF. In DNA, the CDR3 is TGTGCCAGCAGCTCCTTCGCGGACAGGGTAAACGCTGAAGCTTTCTTT.

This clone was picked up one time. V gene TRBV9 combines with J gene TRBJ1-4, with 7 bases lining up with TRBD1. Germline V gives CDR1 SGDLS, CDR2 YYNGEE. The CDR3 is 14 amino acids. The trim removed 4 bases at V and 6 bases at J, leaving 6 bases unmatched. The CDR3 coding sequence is TGTGCCAGCAGCTTCCAGGGGGGCGATGAAAAACTGTTTTTT. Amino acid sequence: CASSFQGGDEKLFF.

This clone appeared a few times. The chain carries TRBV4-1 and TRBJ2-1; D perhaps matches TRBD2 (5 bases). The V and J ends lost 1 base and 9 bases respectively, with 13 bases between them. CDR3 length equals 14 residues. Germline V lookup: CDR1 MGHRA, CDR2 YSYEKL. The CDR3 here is CASSQVAGEGEQFF. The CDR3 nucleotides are TGCGCCAGCAGCCAAGTTGCGGGCGAAGGTGAGCAGTTCTTC.

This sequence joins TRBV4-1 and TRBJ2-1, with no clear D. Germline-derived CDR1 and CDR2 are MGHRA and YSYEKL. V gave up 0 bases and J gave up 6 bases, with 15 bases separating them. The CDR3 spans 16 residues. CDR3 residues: CASSQETSSGSNEQFF. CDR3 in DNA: TGCGCCAGCAGCCAAGAAACGAGTTCCGGGTCCAATGAGCAGTTCTTC.

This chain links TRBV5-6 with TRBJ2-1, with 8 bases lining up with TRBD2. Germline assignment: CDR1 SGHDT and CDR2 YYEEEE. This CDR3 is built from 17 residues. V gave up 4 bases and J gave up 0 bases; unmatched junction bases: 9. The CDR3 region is CASSRWTSRNSYNEQFF. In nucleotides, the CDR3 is TGTGCCAGCAGCCGATGGACTAGCCGAAACTCCTACAATGAGCAGTTCTTC.

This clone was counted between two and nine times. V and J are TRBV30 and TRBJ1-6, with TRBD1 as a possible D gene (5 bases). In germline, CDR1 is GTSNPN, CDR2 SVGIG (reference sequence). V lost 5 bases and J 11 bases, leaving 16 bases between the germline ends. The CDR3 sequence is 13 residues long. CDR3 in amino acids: CAWGGTLGTPLHF. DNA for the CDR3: TGTGCCTGGGGCGGGACTCTCGGAACACCCCTCCACTTT.

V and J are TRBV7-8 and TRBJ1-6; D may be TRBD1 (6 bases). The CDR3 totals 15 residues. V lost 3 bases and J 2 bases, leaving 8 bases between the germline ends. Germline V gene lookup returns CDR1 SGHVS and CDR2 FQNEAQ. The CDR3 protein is CASSLSGAYNSPLHF. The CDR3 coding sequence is TGTGCCAGCAGCTTGTCAGGGGCCTATAATTCACCCCTCCACTTT.

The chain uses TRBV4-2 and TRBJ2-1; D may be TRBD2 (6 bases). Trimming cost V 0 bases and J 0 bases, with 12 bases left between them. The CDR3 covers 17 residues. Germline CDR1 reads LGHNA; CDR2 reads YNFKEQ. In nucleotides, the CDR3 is TGTGCCAGCAGCCAAGATGTCACCGGGAGCTCCTACAATGAGCAGTTCTTC. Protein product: CASSQDVTGSSYNEQFF.